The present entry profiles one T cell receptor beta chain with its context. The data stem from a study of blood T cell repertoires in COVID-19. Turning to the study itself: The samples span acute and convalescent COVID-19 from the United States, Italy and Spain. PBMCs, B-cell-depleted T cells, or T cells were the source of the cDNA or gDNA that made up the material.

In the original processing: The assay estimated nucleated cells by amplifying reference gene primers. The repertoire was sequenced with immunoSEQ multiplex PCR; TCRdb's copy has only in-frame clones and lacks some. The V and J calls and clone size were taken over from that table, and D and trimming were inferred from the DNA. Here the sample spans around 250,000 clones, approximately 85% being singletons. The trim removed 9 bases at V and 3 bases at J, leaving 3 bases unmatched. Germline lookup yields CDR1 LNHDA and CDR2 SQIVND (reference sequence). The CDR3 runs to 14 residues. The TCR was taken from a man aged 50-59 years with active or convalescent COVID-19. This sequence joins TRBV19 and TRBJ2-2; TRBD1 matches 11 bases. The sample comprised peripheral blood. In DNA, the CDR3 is TGTGCCAGCAAGGGACAGGGGGACACCGGGGAGCTGTTTTTT. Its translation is CASKGQGDTGELFF.